Shown below are 9 T cell receptor beta chains from a single sample sequenced in a study of CD8 T cells in ankylosing spondylitis. TCRdb processed the 5' RACE reads anew with MiXCR; each CDR3 protein has one entry. The data show about 130,000 distinct CDR3 sequences, roughly 10% seen once. Sequencing was carried out using blood, either unsorted or a sorted T cell fraction (not recorded which). The receptors shown here come from a female donor with ankylosing spondylitis or in good health (not recorded which).

This clonotype was counted ten times or more. The chain combines TRBV3-1 with TRBJ2-4; TRBD2 agrees at 15 bases. The CDR3 length is 19 residues. Per the germline V gene, CDR1 is LGHDT and CDR2 is YNNKEL (reference sequence). Germline trimming cut 2 bases from V and 2 bases from J; bases unmatched to any gene: 7. CDR3 residues: CASSQSGLAGGGTKNIQYF. Here the CDR3 DNA reads TGTGCCAGCAGCCAATCCGGACTAGCGGGGGGGGGTACCAAAAACATTCAGTACTTC.

At least ten counts were recorded for this clonotype. V and J are TRBV12-3 or TRBV12-4 and TRBJ2-7; 7 bases map to TRBD2. Trimming cost V 7 bases and J 4 bases; bases outside gene matches: 10. The CDR3 extends over 14 amino acids. CDR3 nucleotide sequence: TGTGCCAGCACCAATTCGGGGGGTCAATACGAGCAGTACTTC. Its protein is CASTNSGGQYEQYF.

This clonotype has ten or more counts. V gene TRBV28 combines with J gene TRBJ2-7, with a possible D match to TRBD1 (5 bases). Per germline, CDR1 MDHEN and CDR2 SYDVKM. Trimming pared 3 bases from V and 5 bases from J, leaving 8 bases between. This CDR3 has 12 amino acids. The DNA of the CDR3 is TGTGCCAGCAGTTTCAGGGTTCACGAGCAGTACTTC. Protein product: CASSFRVHEQYF.

This clonotype was found many times. V and J are TRBV11-2 and TRBJ2-5; D remains ambiguous. Trimming took 5 bases from V and 2 from J, leaving 12 bases between them. The germline V gene encodes CDR1 SGHAT and CDR2 FQNNGV. The CDR3 runs 14 residues. The CDR3 sequence is CASSPGSVQETQYF. The CDR3 region has the DNA TGTGCCAGCAGCCCCGGGTCTGTTCAAGAGACCCAGTACTTC.

This chain links TRBV7-9 with TRBJ1-1, with 8 bases that match TRBD1. CDR1 and CDR2 (germline): SEHNR, FQNEAQ (reference sequence). V lost 9 bases, J lost 5 bases, and 5 bases stayed unmatched. This CDR3 spans 12 amino acids. The CDR3 nucleotides read TGTGCCAGTGCTACAGGGGGGACTGAAGCTTTCTTT. It is translated as CASATGGTEAFF.

This clonotype was counted at least ten times. The chain employs TRBV18 and TRBJ1-1, with a possible D match to TRBD1 (5 bases). The CDR3 contains 14 residues. V lost 8 bases, J lost 3 bases, and 16 bases lay in between. Germline values: CDR1 KGHSH, CDR2 LQKENI. The CDR3 region is CASLKGSWDTEAFF. CDR3 DNA sequence: TGTGCCAGCCTCAAGGGGTCATGGGACACTGAAGCTTTCTTT.

This clonotype was recorded at least ten times. The V gene is TRBV7-8, the J gene TRBJ2-5; unclear D gene. This CDR3 has 14 residues. Germline loops: CDR1 SGHVS, CDR2 FQNEAQ. The V and J ends lost 7 bases and 4 bases respectively, with 16 bases between them. The CDR3 DNA follows: TGTGCCAGCACCTTCGGTGTAGCTAGAGAGACCCAGTACTTC. Amino acids: CASTFGVARETQYF.

This clonotype was observed at least ten times. The CDR3 loop is CASSLVPGANEAFF. The DNA for the CDR3 is TGTGCCAGCAGCTTAGTGCCGGGGGCGAATGAAGCTTTCTTT. The chain couples TRBV7-2 to TRBJ1-1; D possibly corresponds to TRBD1 (6 bases). Trimming cost V 1 base and J 7 bases, with 13 bases left between them. CDR1 is SGHTA and CDR2 is FQGNSA in the germline V gene. The CDR3 consists of 14 residues.

This clonotype is judged medium-sized. The chain joins TRBV6-2 or TRBV6-3 to TRBJ2-2, with 10 nucleotides matching TRBD2. Germline CDR1 is MNHEY and CDR2 is SVGEGT. V was pared by 7 bases and J by 6 bases, with 8 bases of the junction left unmatched. This CDR3 has 15 residues. The CDR3 DNA follows: TGTGCCAGCAAAAGCGGGAGGGCCGACGCCGGGGAGCTGTTTTTT. It yields the protein CASKSGRADAGELFF.